The 24 T cell receptor beta chains reported below all come from one sample, sequenced in a study of sequential checkpoint blockade in melanoma (dated by TCRdb to the late 2010s). The meaning of the sample's treatment or condition label: randomized to nivolumab then ipilimumab (arm A) or the reverse (arm B). Libraries were built with the immunoSEQ multiplex PCR assay. TCRdb's version of the immuneACCESS table is confined to in-frame rearrangements and falls short of the full clone set. An unresolved V gene accounts for under half of the shortfall where checked; the remainder is of unknown origin. In all, the sample holds approximately 10,000 clones, and around 67% of those were seen once. Approximately 17% of the sample is in the top ten clones. Sequenced material: CD8+ T cells sorted from blood (inferred from file names), taken from a patient given nivolumab and ipilimumab in sequence. These receptors were obtained from a human donor with melanoma.

This chain connects TRBV25-1 to TRBJ1-1; no clear D. Deletions cut 6 bases from V and 1 base from J, with 3 bases between. CDR1 is MGHDK and CDR2 is SYGVNS in the germline V gene. CDR3 length: 11 amino acids. CDR3 nucleotide sequence: TGTGCCAGCAGCCAGAACACTGAAGCTTTCTTT. It specifies CASSQNTEAFF.

The V call is TRBV7-9, the J call TRBJ2-1; 9 nucleotides agree with TRBD2. Germline V gene sequence: CDR1 SEHNR, CDR2 FQNEAQ (reference sequence). The V segment lost 5 bases and the J segment 7 bases; nucleotides outside the gene matches: 6. This CDR3 has 14 residues. CDR3 in DNA: TGTGCCAGCAGCCTGAGCGGGGGGCTGAATGAGCAGTTCTTC. Translation gives CASSLSGGLNEQFF.

V and J are TRBV9 and TRBJ1-1; D perhaps matches TRBD1 (6 bases). The germline V gene has CDR1 SGDLS and CDR2 YYNGEE. This CDR3 contains 16 residues. Trimming removed 0 bases at V and 5 bases at J, with 17 bases between. CDR3 sequence (DNA): TGTGCCAGCAGCGTAGTGGGCCACAGGGTTGGGACTGAAGCTTTCTTT. Its protein is CASSVVGHRVGTEAFF.

V and J are TRBV9 and TRBJ2-1; 8 bases align to TRBD2. This CDR3 has 18 residues. J gave up 0 bases and V 4 bases, and 12 bases lay outside the gene matches. Germline V lookup: CDR1 SGDLS, CDR2 YYNGEE. The CDR3 loop is CASSFPRLGGASYNEQFF. Written as DNA, the CDR3 is TGTGCCAGCAGCTTTCCCCGTCTCGGGGGGGCCTCCTACAATGAGCAGTTCTTC. Looking up the rest from reference TRBV9 and TRBJ2-1 gives the full variable domain: DSGVTQTPKHLITATGQRVTLRCSPRSGDLSVYWYQQSLDQGLQFLIQYYNGEERAKGNILERFSAQQFPDLHSELNLSSLELGDSALYFCASSFPRLGGASYNEQFFGPGTRLTVL.

The chain combines TRBV19 with TRBJ2-7, with D tentatively TRBD2 (5 bases). V was pared by 7 bases and J by 0 bases, with 10 bases between. The length of the CDR3 is 13 residues. Germline loops: CDR1 LNHDA, CDR2 SQIVND (reference sequence). CDR3 nucleotide sequence: TGTGCCAGTAAACTGGGGAGCTCCTACGAGCAGTACTTC. This translates into CASKLGSSYEQYF.

This chain links TRBV5-6 with TRBJ2-7; D is uncertain. There are 13 residues in the CDR3. V was shortened by 0 bases and J by 2 bases, with 6 bases between the two germline ends. Looked up from germline, CDR1 is SGHDT and CDR2 is YYEEEE. The CDR3 loop reads CASSLGGTYEQYF. The CDR3 nucleotides are TGTGCCAGCAGCTTGGGAGGAACCTACGAGCAGTACTTC. The variable domain in full, with the rest retrieved from reference TRBV5-6 and TRBJ2-7, is DAGVTQSPTHLIKTRGQQVTLRCSPKSGHDTVSWYQQALGQGPQFIFQYYEEEERQRGNFPDRFSGHQFPNYSSELNVNALLLGDSALYLCASSLGGTYEQYFGPGTRLTVT.

The chain employs TRBV5-5 and TRBJ2-1, with 9 bases matching TRBD2. Trimming at V came to 0 bases and at J to 3 bases, leaving 4 bases not matched to a gene. The CDR3 has 16 residues. CDR1 SGHKS and CDR2 YYEKEE come from the germline V gene (reference sequence). DNA of the CDR3: TGTGCCAGCAGCTTGGTGCTAGCGGGGATCTACAATGAGCAGTTCTTC. Its protein product is CASSLVLAGIYNEQFF.

This chain joins TRBV19 and TRBJ2-7, with 13 bases aligning to TRBD2. The CDR3 consists of 16 residues. Germline trimming cut 5 bases from V and 2 bases from J; bases unmatched to any gene: 6. Germline V gene lookup returns CDR1 LNHDA and CDR2 SQIVND (reference sequence). The CDR3 region has the DNA TGTGCCAGTAGTCCTGGACTAGCGGGAGCTACCTACGAGCAGTACTTC. Protein sequence: CASSPGLAGATYEQYF. Using reference TRBV19 and TRBJ2-7 for the parts outside the CDR3, the full variable domain is DGGITQSPKYLFRKEGQNVTLSCEQNLNHDAMYWYRQDPGQGLRLIYYSQIVNDFQKGDIAEGYSVSREKKESFPLTVTSAQKNPTAFYLCASSPGLAGATYEQYFGPGTRLTVT.

The chain links TRBV27 to TRBJ2-5; possible D gene TRBD1, 6 bases. Germline V gene lookup returns CDR1 MNHEY and CDR2 SMNVEV (reference sequence). Between the trimmed V and J ends, which lost 10 bases and 11 bases, there was a span of 11 bases. The CDR3 has 9 residues. CDR3 nucleotides: TGTGCCACCATCAGGGGTCAGTACTTC. It encodes CATIRGQYF.

The chain joins TRBV5-1 to TRBJ1-1, with 7 bases matching TRBD1. Trimming removed 5 bases from V and 4 bases from J; junction bases left unmatched: 8. From germline, CDR1 is SGHRS and CDR2 YFSETQ. There are 14 residues in the CDR3. CDR3 nucleotide sequence: TGCGCCAGCAGGGTAGGGACAGACCCCACTGAAGCTTTCTTT. This translates into CASRVGTDPTEAFF.

CDR3 loop: CASTSGGQEKLFF. DNA of the CDR3: TGTGCCAGCACCTCAGGGGGACAAGAAAAACTGTTTTTT. The chain uses TRBV5-6 and TRBJ1-4; 7 bases line up with TRBD1. V dropped 6 bases and J dropped 8; count of bases not matched to a gene: 7. This CDR3 spans 13 amino acids. The germline V gene encodes CDR1 SGHDT and CDR2 YYEEEE.

In this sample, this clone turned up a few times. The genes are TRBV11-1 and TRBJ2-7; D is unresolved. The CDR3 extends over 13 amino acids. V was clipped by 3 bases and J by 0 bases, with 6 bases between them. Looked up from germline, CDR1 is SGHAT and CDR2 is FQDESV (reference sequence). The CDR3 region is CASSFSSSYEQYF. CDR3 sequence (DNA): TGTGCCAGCAGCTTTAGCAGCTCCTACGAGCAGTACTTC.

The chain recombines TRBV7-8 with TRBJ1-1; D might be TRBD1 (5 bases). V lost 7 bases and J lost 8, with 20 bases in between. The CDR3 totals 14 residues. Germline V gives CDR1 SGHVS, CDR2 FQNEAQ. The CDR3 here is CASKTGGERFEAFF. The CDR3 nucleotides are TGTGCCAGCAAAACCGGGGGGGAGCGTTTCGAAGCTTTCTTT. The full variable domain, rest sourced from reference TRBV7-8 and TRBJ1-1, is GAGVSQSPRYKVAKRGQDVALRCDPISGHVSLFWYQQALGQGPEFLTYFQNEAQLDKSGLPSDRFFAERPEGSVSTLKIQRTQQEDSAVYLCASKTGGERFEAFFGQGTRLTVV.

This chain uses TRBV2 with TRBJ1-2; TRBD1 agrees at 7 bases. Germline V gene lookup returns CDR1 SNHLY and CDR2 FYNNEI. The CDR3 sequence is 15 residues long. V lost 3 bases and J lost 6; bases outside the gene matches: 10. As DNA, the CDR3 is TGTGCCAGCAGTGACGGGACAGCACGTGTGGATGGCTACACCTTC. The encoded protein is CASSDGTARVDGYTF.

This clone has a handful of counts. This chain uses TRBV6-1 with TRBJ2-2; TRBD1 matches 8 bases. V was pared by 2 bases and J by 4 bases, with 6 bases of the junction left unmatched. CDR3 length: 16 amino acids. Germline V CDR1 and CDR2: MNHNS, SASEGT. The CDR3 spells CASSELTDRVTGELFF. CDR3 coding DNA: TGTGCCAGCAGTGAACTCACGGACAGGGTCACCGGGGAGCTGTTTTTT.

The chain links TRBV15 to TRBJ1-2; D ambiguous. The V gene lost 0 bases and the J gene lost 8 bases, with 13 bases spanning the gap. CDR1 is LNHNV, CDR2 YYDKDF, per germline (reference sequence). The CDR3 length is 14 residues. The CDR3 DNA reads TGTGCCACCAGCAGAGATGCGGGGATGTCGGGCTACACCTTC. Amino acid sequence: CATSRDAGMSGYTF.

This chain's CDR3 is CASSFLPNQPQHF. The CDR3 nucleotides read TGTGCCAGCAGTTTTCTCCCCAATCAGCCCCAGCATTTT. The chain carries TRBV28 and TRBJ1-5; D is uncertain. Per germline, CDR1 MDHEN and CDR2 SYDVKM. V was trimmed by 3 bases and J by 3 bases, leaving 6 bases between them. The CDR3 spans 13 residues.

The chain employs TRBV19 and TRBJ2-5, with 8 positions matching TRBD2. The end of the DNA aligns better with TRBJ2-7, so the J call may be wrong. The CDR3 loop spans 16 amino acids. Germline CDR1 and CDR2: LNHDA and SQIVND (reference sequence). The CDR3 sequence: CASSSRALAAAYEQYF. As DNA, the CDR3 is TGTGCCAGTAGTTCACGGGCACTAGCGGCCGCCTACGAGCAGTACTTC.

This chain links TRBV6-1 with TRBJ2-7, with D tentatively TRBD2 (6 bases). The CDR3 contains 13 residues. V was pared by 7 bases and J by 1 base, with 11 bases between. The germline gives CDR1 MNHNS, CDR2 SASEGT. The CDR3 sequence is CASMGGKSYEQYF. The CDR3 region has the DNA TGTGCCAGCATGGGGGGAAAATCCTACGAGCAGTACTTC.

The chain couples TRBV30 to TRBJ1-2; 7 nucleotides agree with TRBD1. CDR1 and CDR2 from the germline V gene are GTSNPN and SVGIG (reference sequence). V was pared by 1 base and J by 4 bases, with 9 bases of the junction left unmatched. CDR3 length equals 15 residues. Here the CDR3 reads CAWSGAATGIYGYTF. The CDR3 DNA is TGTGCCTGGAGTGGGGCAGCGACAGGGATCTATGGCTACACCTTC. Looking up the rest from reference TRBV30 and TRBJ1-2 gives the full variable domain: SQTIHQWPATLVQPVGSPLSLECTVEGTSNPNLYWYRQAAGRGLQLLFYSVGIGQISSEVPQNLSASRPQDRQFILSSKKLLLSDSGFYLCAWSGAATGIYGYTFGSGTRLTVV.

The V and J genes are TRBV4-1 and TRBJ1-1, with D maybe TRBD1 (6 bases). CDR3 length: 12 amino acids. V shed 5 bases and J shed 9 bases, with 13 bases lying between them. Germline CDR1 is MGHRA and CDR2 is YSYEKL. CDR3 protein: CASSGDTPKAFF. The CDR3 nucleotides read TGCGCCAGCAGCGGGGACACCCCGAAAGCTTTCTTT.

The rearrangement uses TRBV9 and TRBJ1-2; TRBD1 agrees at 9 bases. The CDR3 runs 14 residues. V shed 4 bases and J 8 bases; nucleotides not matched to a gene: 9. Germline V CDR1 and CDR2: SGDLS, YYNGEE. Written as DNA, the CDR3 is TGTGCCAGCAGCACCACAGGGGGCGCGGGCGGCTACACCTTC. This encodes CASSTTGGAGGYTF.

This clone was picked up a small number of times. The V gene is TRBV11-2, the J gene TRBJ2-7; 9 bases line up with TRBD1. V shed 1 base, J shed 4 bases, and the junction held 2 bases outside the gene matches. Germline V CDR1 and CDR2: SGHAT, FQNNGV. This CDR3 is 14 amino acids long. The CDR3 nucleotides are TGTGCCAGCAGCTTAGGACAGGGGGGATACGAGCAGTACTTC. Protein: CASSLGQGGYEQYF.

This sequence joins TRBV13 and TRBJ2-1, with TRBD2 identical over 8 bases. CDR3 length equals 15 residues. Germline loops: CDR1 PRHDT, CDR2 FYEKMQ (reference sequence). With V trimmed by 5 bases and J by 3 bases, 6 bases remained unmatched. This CDR3 is CASSTTGGVYNEQFF. The CDR3 nucleotides are TGTGCCAGCAGCACCACGGGGGGGGTCTACAATGAGCAGTTCTTC.